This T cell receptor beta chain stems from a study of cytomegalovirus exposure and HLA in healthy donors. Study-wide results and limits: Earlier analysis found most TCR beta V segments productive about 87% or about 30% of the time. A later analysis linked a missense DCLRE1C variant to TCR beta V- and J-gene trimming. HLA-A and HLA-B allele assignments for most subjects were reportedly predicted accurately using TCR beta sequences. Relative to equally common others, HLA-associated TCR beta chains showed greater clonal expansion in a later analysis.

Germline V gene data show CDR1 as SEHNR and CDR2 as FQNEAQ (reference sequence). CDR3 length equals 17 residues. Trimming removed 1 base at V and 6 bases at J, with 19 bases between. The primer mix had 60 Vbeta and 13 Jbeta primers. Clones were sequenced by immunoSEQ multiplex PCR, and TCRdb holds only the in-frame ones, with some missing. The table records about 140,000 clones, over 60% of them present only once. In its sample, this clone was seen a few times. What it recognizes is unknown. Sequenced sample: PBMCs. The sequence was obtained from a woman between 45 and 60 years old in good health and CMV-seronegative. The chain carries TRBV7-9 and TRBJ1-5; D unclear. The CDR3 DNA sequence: TGTGCCAGCAGCTTAGGCCCTATCGGAGGGTCGGGTCAGCCCCAGCATTTT. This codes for CASSLGPIGGSGQPQHF.